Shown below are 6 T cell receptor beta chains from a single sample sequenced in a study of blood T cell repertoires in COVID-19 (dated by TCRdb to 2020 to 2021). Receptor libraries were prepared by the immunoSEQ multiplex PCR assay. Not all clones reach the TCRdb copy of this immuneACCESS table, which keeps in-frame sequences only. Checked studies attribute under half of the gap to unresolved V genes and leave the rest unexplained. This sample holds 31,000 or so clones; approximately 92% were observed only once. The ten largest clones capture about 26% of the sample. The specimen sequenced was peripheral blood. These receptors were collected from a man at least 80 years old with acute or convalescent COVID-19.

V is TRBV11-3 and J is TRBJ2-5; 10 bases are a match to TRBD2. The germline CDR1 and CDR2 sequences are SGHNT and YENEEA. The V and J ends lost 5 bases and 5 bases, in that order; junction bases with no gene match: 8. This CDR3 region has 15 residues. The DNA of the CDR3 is TGTGCCAGCAGCGTGACTAGCGGGTGGGGCGAGACCCAGTACTTC. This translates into CASSVTSGWGETQYF.

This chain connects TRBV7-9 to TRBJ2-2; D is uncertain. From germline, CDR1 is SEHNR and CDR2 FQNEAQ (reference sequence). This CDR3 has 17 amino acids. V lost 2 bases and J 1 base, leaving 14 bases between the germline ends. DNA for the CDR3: TGTGCCAGCAGCTTAACTATCGAGAGAGGGAACACCGGGGAGCTGTTTTTT. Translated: CASSLTIERGNTGELFF. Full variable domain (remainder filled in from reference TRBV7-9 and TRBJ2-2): DTGVSQNPRHKITKRGQNVTFRCDPISEHNRLYWYRQTLGQGPEFLTYFQNEAQLEKSRLLSDRFSAERPKGSFSTLEIQRTEQGDSAMYLCASSLTIERGNTGELFFGEGSRLTVL.

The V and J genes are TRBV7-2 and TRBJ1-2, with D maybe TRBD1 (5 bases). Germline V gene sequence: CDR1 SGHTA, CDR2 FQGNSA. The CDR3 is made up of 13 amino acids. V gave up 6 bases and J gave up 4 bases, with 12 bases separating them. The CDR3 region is CASSHRRVYGYTF. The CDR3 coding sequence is TGTGCCAGCAGTCATCGCAGGGTCTATGGCTACACCTTC.

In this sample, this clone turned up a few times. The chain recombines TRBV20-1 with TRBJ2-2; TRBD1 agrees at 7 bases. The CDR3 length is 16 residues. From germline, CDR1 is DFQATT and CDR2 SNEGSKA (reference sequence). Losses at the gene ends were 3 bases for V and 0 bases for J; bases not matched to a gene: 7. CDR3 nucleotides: TGCAGTGCTAGTAACAGCGACAGGGCGAACACCGGGGAGCTGTTTTTT. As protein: CSASNSDRANTGELFF.

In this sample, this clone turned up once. CDR3 region: CASSLTTSQETQYF. In nucleotides, the CDR3 is TGCGCCAGCAGCTTAACGACTTCCCAAGAGACCCAGTACTTC. The rearrangement joins TRBV5-1 to TRBJ2-5; D unresolved. CDR1 and CDR2 (germline): SGHRS, YFSETQ. Deletions cut 2 bases from V and 1 base from J, with 9 bases between. This CDR3 spans 14 amino acids.

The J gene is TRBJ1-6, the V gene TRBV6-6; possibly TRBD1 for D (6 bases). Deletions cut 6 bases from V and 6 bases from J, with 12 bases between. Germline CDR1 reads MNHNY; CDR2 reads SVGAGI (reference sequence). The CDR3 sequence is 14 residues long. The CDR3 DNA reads TGTGCCAGCAGAGTGGACAGCTTTAATTCACCCCTCCACTTT. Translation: CASRVDSFNSPLHF.